What follows are 8 T cell receptor beta chains derived from one specimen sequenced in a study of blood T cell repertoires in COVID-19. Data came from immunoSEQ multiplex PCR; TCRdb stores just in-frame clones and leaves some out. The table has 370,000 or so clones, more than 75% seen once. Sequencing was done on a sample of PBMCs or T cells enriched from blood (not recorded which). The receptors derive from a man between 25 and 39 years old who had recovered from COVID-19.

In regard to this clone: Other DNA sequences in the same sample also yield this CDR3. V is TRBV3-1 (or the pseudogene TRBV3-2) and J is TRBJ2-1, with TRBD2 identical over 12 bases. Germline V gene data show CDR1 as LGHDT and CDR2 as YNNKEL (reference sequence). V trimming: 4 bases; J trimming: 4 bases; junction bases outside the gene matches: 2. The length of the CDR3 is 15 residues. This CDR3 reads CASSRTSGGYNEQFF. The CDR3 nucleotides are TGTGCCAGCAGCCGCACTAGCGGGGGGTACAATGAGCAGTTCTTC.

This chain links TRBV2 with TRBJ2-7; weak D call: TRBD1 (6 bases). From germline, CDR1 is SNHLY and CDR2 FYNNEI. This CDR3 region has 13 residues. Trimming removed 3 bases at V and 5 bases at J, with 11 bases between. CDR3 sequence (DNA): TGTGCCAGCAGTGATAGGACAGAAGACGAGCAGTACTTC. It specifies CASSDRTEDEQYF.

V is TRBV9 and J is TRBJ2-6; TRBD1 agrees at 7 bases. V lost 7 bases and J lost 4; bases outside the gene matches: 17. CDR1 and CDR2 (germline): SGDLS, YYNGEE. This CDR3 has 18 residues. The CDR3 coding sequence is TGTGCCAGCGGAGCGGTGAGACAGGGATTAGCAGGGGCCAACGTCCTGACTTTC. Encoded protein: CASGAVRQGLAGANVLTF.

J is TRBJ1-5 and V is TRBV5-4; tentative D call: TRBD1 (6 bases). The length of the CDR3 is 15 residues. Germline loops: CDR1 SGHNT, CDR2 YYREEE (reference sequence). V lost 0 bases and J 4 bases, leaving 11 bases between the germline ends. CDR3 coding DNA: TGTGCCAGCAGCTTGGGAGGGGGGGCAAATCAGCCCCAGCATTTT. It yields the protein CASSLGGGANQPQHF. Full variable domain (rest looked up from reference TRBV5-4 and TRBJ1-5): ETGVTQSPTHLIKTRGQQVTLRCSSQSGHNTVSWYQQALGQGPQFIFQYYREEENGRGNFPPRFSGLQFPNYSSELNVNALELDDSALYLCASSLGGGANQPQHFGDGTRLSIL.

The chain is built from TRBV27 and TRBJ2-2; D is possibly TRBD1 (6 bases). Looked up from germline, CDR1 is MNHEY and CDR2 is SMNVEV (reference sequence). The CDR3 contains 15 residues. With 6 bases removed from V and 4 bases from J, the gap between germline ends came to 15 bases. The CDR3 is CASRARTESTGELFF. The CDR3, as DNA: TGTGCCAGCAGGGCTAGGACAGAGAGCACCGGGGAGCTGTTTTTT.

This chain links TRBV27 with TRBJ1-1; TRBD1 might be the D (6 bases). The germline V gene encodes CDR1 MNHEY and CDR2 SMNVEV (reference sequence). V lost 10 bases to trimming and J lost 5 bases, with 20 bases between them. The CDR3 has 14 residues. CDR3 region: CATFNPGARTEAFF. CDR3 nucleotides: TGTGCCACCTTTAACCCAGGGGCACGAACTGAAGCTTTCTTT.

The chain combines TRBV6-5 with TRBJ2-1; 8 bases are a match to TRBD2. V lost 2 bases to trimming and J lost 7 bases; unmatched junction nucleotides: 7. Per the germline V gene, CDR1 is MNHEY and CDR2 is SVGAGI. The CDR3 extends over 15 amino acids. CDR3 sequence (DNA): TGTGCCAGCAGTTACCCTGGGGGACTAGTGAATGAGCAGTTCTTC. Protein product: CASSYPGGLVNEQFF.

V is TRBV20-1 and J is TRBJ1-1; the D gene is possibly TRBD1 (5 bases). The length of the CDR3 is 11 residues. V gave up 5 bases and J gave up 7 bases, with 11 bases separating them. Germline V CDR1 and CDR2: DFQATT, SNEGSKA (reference sequence). The CDR3 loop is CSASFRVEAFF. The CDR3 bases are TGCAGTGCTTCATTCAGGGTTGAAGCTTTCTTT.